This T cell receptor (beta chain) was identified during a study of cytomegalovirus exposure and HLA in healthy donors. Findings and limits, study-wide: Previously analyzed data showed that most TCR beta V segments were productive at a frequency of about 90% or about 30%. Presence/absence analysis assumed near-uniform sequencing depth across donors. With DRB1 most and HLA-C fewest, TCR association rates differed between HLA loci in a later analysis.

The PCR contained 60 Vbeta and 13 Jbeta primers. TCRdb keeps only in-frame clones here, not all; method: immunoSEQ multiplex PCR. Of 100,000 to 150,000 clones listed, around four fifths are singletons. With respect to this clone: Its matching antigen is unknown.

Per the germline V gene, CDR1 is MDHEN and CDR2 is SYDVKM. There are 15 residues in the CDR3. Trimming cost V 2 bases and J 0 bases, with 10 bases left between them. This receptor was taken from a man aged 40-49 years in good health and CMV-seronegative. The chain recombines TRBV28 with TRBJ1-1; perhaps TRBD1 as D (5 bases). Sequencing input: PBMCs. The CDR3 coding sequence is TGTGCCAGCAGTTTACCCGACAGATTGAACACTGAAGCTTTCTTT. Amino acids: CASSLPDRLNTEAFF.